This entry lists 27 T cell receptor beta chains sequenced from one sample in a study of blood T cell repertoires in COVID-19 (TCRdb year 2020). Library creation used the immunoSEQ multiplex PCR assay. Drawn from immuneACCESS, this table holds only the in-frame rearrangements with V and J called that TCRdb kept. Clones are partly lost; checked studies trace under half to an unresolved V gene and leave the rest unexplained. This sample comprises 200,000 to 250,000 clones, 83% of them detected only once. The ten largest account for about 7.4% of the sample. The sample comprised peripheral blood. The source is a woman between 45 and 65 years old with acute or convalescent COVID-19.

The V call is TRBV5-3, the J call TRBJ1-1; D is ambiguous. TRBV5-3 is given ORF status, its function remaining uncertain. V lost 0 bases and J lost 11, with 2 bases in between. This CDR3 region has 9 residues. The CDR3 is CARSLAAFF. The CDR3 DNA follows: TGTGCCAGAAGCTTGGCGGCTTTCTTT.

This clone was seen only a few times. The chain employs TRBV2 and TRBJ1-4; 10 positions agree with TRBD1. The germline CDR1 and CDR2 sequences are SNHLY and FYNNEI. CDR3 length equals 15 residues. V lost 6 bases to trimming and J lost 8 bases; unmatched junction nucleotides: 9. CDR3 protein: CASRFLGQGSEKLFF. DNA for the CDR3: TGTGCCAGCAGGTTCCTGGGACAGGGGAGCGAAAAACTGTTTTTT.

CDR3: CATSRDIGRGETQYF. As DNA, the CDR3 is TGTGCCACCAGCAGAGATATTGGGAGGGGAGAGACCCAGTACTTC. This sequence joins TRBV15 and TRBJ2-5; 7 bases fit TRBD2. The CDR3 sequence is 15 residues long. The germline gives CDR1 LNHNV, CDR2 YYDKDF (reference sequence). The ends lost 0 bases at V and 4 bases at J; junction bases unmatched: 5.

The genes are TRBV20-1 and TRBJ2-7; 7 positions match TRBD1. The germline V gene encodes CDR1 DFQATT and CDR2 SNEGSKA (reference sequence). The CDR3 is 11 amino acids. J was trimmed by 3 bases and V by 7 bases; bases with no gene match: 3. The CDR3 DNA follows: TGCAGTGTGACAGGGAGCTACGAGCAGTACTTC. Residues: CSVTGSYEQYF.

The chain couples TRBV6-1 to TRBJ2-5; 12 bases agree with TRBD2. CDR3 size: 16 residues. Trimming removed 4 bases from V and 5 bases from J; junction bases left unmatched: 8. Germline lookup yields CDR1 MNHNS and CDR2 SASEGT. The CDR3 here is CASSALAGGRWETQYF. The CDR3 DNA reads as TGTGCCAGCAGTGCGCTAGCGGGGGGGCGGTGGGAGACCCAGTACTTC.

The CDR3 DNA reads as TGTGCCAGCAGCAAAGTGGGGACAGGGTACGAAAAACTGTTTTTT. It codes for CASSKVGTGYEKLFF. This rearrangement joins TRBV21-1 to TRBJ1-4; TRBD1, the table's D call, lacks a check against the DNA. TRBV21-1 is marked as a pseudogene. CDR3 length: 15 amino acids.

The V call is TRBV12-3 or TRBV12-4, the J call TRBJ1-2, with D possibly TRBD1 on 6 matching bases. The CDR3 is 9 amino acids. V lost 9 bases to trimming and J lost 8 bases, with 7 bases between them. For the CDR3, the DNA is TGTGCCAGTACAGGGGGCTACACCTTC. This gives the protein CASTGGYTF.

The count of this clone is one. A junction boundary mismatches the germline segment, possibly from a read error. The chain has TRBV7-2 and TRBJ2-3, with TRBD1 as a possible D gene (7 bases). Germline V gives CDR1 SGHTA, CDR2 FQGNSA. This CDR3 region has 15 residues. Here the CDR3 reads CASSLARGRTDTQYF. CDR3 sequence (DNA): TGTGCCAGCAGCCTAGCGAGGGGGCGCACAGATACGCAGTATTTT.

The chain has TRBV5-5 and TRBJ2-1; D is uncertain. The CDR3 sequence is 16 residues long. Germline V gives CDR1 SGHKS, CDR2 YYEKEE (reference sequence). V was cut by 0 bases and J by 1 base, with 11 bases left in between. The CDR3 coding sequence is TGTGCCAGCAGCTTGGACGTTATCGGGTCCTACAATGAGCAGTTCTTC. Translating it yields CASSLDVIGSYNEQFF.

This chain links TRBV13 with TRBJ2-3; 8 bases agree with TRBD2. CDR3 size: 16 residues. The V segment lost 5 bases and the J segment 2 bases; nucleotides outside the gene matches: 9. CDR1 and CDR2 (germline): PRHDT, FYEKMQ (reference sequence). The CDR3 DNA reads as TGTGCCAGCAGCGTCCGACTAGCGCCAAACACAGATACGCAGTATTTT. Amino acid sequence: CASSVRLAPNTDTQYF.

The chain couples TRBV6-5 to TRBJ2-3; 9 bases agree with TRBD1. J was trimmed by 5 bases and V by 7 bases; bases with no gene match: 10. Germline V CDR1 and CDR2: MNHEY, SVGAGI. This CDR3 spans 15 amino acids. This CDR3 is CASTPRDRARDTQYF. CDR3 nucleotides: TGTGCCAGCACCCCCCGGGACAGGGCGAGAGATACGCAGTATTTT.

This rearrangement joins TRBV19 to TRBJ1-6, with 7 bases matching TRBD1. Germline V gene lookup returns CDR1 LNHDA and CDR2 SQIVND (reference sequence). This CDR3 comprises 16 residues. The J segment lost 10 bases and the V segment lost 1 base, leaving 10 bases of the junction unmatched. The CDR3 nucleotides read TGTGCCAGTAGTATAGGACAGGGAATTCTCGGATCACCCCTCCACTTT. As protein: CASSIGQGILGSPLHF. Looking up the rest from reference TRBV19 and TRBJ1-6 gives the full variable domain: DGGITQSPKYLFRKEGQNVTLSCEQNLNHDAMYWYRQDPGQGLRLIYYSQIVNDFQKGDIAEGYSVSREKKESFPLTVTSAQKNPTAFYLCASSIGQGILGSPLHFGNGTRLTVT.

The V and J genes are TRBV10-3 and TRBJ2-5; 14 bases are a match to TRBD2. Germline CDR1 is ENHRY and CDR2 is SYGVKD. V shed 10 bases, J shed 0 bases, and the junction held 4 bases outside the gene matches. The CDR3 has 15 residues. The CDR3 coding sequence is TGTGCCACCGGGACTAGCGGGGGAGACCAAGAGACCCAGTACTTC. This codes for CATGTSGGDQETQYF.

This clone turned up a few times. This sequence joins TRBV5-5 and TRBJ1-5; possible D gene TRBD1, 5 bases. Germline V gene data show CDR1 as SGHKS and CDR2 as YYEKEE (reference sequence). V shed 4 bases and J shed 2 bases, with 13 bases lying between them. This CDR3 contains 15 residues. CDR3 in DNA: TGTGCCAGCAGCCTTTGGGGGGAAGGCAATCAGCCCCAGCATTTT. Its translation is CASSLWGEGNQPQHF.

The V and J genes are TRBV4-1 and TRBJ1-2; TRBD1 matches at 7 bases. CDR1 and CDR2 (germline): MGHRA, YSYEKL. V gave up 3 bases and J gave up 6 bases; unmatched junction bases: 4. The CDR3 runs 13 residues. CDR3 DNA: TGCGCCAGCAGCCACAGAGACAGGGATGGCTACACCTTC. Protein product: CASSHRDRDGYTF.

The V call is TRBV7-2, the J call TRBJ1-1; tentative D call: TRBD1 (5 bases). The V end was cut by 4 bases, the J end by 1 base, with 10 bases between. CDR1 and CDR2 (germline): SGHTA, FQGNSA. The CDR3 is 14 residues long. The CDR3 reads CASSSAQGNTEAFF. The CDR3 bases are TGTGCCAGCAGCTCCGCCCAGGGGAACACTGAAGCTTTCTTT.

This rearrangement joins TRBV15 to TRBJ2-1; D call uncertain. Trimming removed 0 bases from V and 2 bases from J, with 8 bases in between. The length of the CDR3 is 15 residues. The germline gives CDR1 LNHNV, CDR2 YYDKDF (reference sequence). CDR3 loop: CATSREAMAYNEQFF. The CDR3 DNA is TGTGCCACCAGCAGAGAAGCGATGGCCTACAATGAGCAGTTCTTC.

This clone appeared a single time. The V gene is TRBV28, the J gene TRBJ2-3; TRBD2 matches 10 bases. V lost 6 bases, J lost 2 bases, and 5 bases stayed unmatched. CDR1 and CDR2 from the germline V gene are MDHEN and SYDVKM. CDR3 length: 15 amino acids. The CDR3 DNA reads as TGTGCCAGCAGCGCTAGCGGGAGAATCACAGATACGCAGTATTTT. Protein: CASSASGRITDTQYF. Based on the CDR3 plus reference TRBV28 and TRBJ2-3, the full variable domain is DVKVTQSSRYLVKRTGEKVFLECVQDMDHENMFWYRQDPGLGLRLIYFSYDVKMKEKGDIPEGYSVSREKKERFSLILESASTNQTSMYLCASSASGRITDTQYFGPGTRLTVL.

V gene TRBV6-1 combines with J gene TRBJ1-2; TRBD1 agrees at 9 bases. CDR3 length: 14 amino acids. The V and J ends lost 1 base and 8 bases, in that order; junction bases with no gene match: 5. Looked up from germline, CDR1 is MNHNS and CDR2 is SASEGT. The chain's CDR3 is CASSEGQGVWGYTF. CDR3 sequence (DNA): TGTGCCAGCAGTGAAGGACAGGGGGTATGGGGCTACACCTTC.

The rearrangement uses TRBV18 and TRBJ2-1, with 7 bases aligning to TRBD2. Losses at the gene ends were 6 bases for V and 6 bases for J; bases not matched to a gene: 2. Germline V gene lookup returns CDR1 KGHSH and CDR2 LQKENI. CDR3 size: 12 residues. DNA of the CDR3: TGTGCCAGCTCCAGGGAGGGCAATGAGCAGTTCTTC. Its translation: CASSREGNEQFF.

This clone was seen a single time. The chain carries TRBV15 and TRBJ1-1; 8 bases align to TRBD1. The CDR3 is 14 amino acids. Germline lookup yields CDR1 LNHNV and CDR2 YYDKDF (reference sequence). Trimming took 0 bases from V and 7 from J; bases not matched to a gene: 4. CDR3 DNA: TGTGCCACCAGCAGAGAACTTGGGACAGGTGAAGCTTTCTTT. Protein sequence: CATSRELGTGEAFF.

The CDR3 coding sequence is TGTGCCAGCACCACGGGGGCAGGGACAGGGGGCTACGAGCAGTACTTC. Amino acids: CASTTGAGTGGYEQYF. The chain couples TRBV28 to TRBJ2-7, with TRBD1 matching 11 bases. The CDR3 loop spans 16 amino acids. Germline V gives CDR1 MDHEN, CDR2 SYDVKM. Trimming removed 7 bases from V and 3 bases from J; junction bases left unmatched: 11.

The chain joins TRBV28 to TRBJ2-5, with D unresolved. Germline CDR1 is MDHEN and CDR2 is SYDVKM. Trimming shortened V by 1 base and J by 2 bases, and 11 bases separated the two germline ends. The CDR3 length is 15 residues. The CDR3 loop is CASSLLASRQETQYF. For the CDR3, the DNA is TGTGCCAGCAGTTTATTGGCTAGTAGACAAGAGACCCAGTACTTC.

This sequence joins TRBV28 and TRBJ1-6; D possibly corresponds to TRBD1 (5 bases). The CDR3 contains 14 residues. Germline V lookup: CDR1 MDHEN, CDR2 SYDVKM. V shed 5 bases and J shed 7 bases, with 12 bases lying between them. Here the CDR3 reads CASSDRLTNSPLHF. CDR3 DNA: TGTGCCAGCAGTGACAGACTTACGAATTCACCCCTCCACTTT.

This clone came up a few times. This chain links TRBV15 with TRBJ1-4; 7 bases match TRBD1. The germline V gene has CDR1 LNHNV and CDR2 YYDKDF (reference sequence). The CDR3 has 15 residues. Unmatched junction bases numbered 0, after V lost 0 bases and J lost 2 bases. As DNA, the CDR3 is TGTGCCACCAGCAGAGAACAGGGGACTAATGAAAAACTGTTTTTT. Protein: CATSREQGTNEKLFF.

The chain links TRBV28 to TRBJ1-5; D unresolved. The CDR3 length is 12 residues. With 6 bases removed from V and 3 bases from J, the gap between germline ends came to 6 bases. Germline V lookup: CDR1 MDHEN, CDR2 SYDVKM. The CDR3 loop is CASSVPNQPQHF. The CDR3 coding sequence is TGTGCCAGCAGCGTCCCCAATCAGCCCCAGCATTTT.

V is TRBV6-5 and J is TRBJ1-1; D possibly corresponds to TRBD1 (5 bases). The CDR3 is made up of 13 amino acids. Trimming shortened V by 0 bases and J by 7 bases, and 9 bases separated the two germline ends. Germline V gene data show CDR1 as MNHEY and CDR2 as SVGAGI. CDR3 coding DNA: TGTGCCAGCAGTTACTCGACAGCCTATGAAGCTTTCTTT. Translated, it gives CASSYSTAYEAFF.